Shown below are 27 T cell receptor beta chains from a single sample sequenced in a study of regulatory T cells in long-lasting Graves disease. CDR3-region Arm-PCR and iRepertoire HTBI primers produced the TCR beta libraries. TCRdb reanalysed the multiplex PCR reads using MiXCR and keeps one entry per CDR3 protein. The sample shows about 540,000 distinct CDR3 sequences, approximately 15% of them seen only once. Specified time point: newly diagnosed GD, antithyroid drugs for less than 3 months. Extracted RNA from PBMCs served as the source of the TCR library. Another study also made use of these data, one on T cells in Graves' hyperthyroidism and ophthalmopathy.

Sequenced here: peripheral blood mononuclear cells (PBMCs), sampled at new diagnosis, from a patient treated with antithyroid drugs. The origin of the receptors is a man aged 25 to 45 with Graves disease.

The chain couples TRBV3-1 to TRBJ1-1, with 8 bases aligning to TRBD1. J was trimmed by 3 bases and V by 0 bases; bases with no gene match: 3. The CDR3 contains 15 residues. Germline V lookup: CDR1 LGHDT, CDR2 YNNKEL (reference sequence). As DNA, the CDR3 is TGTGCCAGCAGCCAAGACAGGGGGCTGTACACTGAAGCTTTCTTT. This sequence encodes CASSQDRGLYTEAFF.

This clonotype was found many times. The gene calls are TRBV10-3 and TRBJ1-1; D uncertain. Per germline, CDR1 ENHRY and CDR2 SYGVKD. Between the trimmed V and J ends, which lost 3 bases and 5 bases, there was a span of 13 bases. The CDR3 sequence is 14 residues long. DNA for the CDR3: TGTGCCATCAGTGACGATCTACTGGGAACTGAAGCTTTCTTT. This codes for CAISDDLLGTEAFF.

At least ten counts were recorded for this clonotype. This chain uses TRBV5-6 with TRBJ2-3; tentatively, D is TRBD2 (6 bases). CDR1 is SGHDT and CDR2 is YYEEEE in the germline V gene. This CDR3 contains 15 residues. V was trimmed by 4 bases and J by 3 bases, leaving 15 bases between them. The CDR3 here is CASSAPGGRTDTQYF. The DNA of the CDR3 is TGTGCCAGCAGCGCCCCAGGAGGGAGAACAGATACGCAGTATTTT.

The gene calls are TRBV20-1 and TRBJ1-2; D is unresolved. V was trimmed by 3 bases and J by 7 bases, leaving 18 bases between them. The length of the CDR3 is 14 residues. Germline CDR1 DFQATT, CDR2 SNEGSKA (reference sequence). CDR3 DNA: TGCAGTGCTAGGGGTGGACCGGCTTCTGGTGGCTACACCTTC. Its protein product is CSARGGPASGGYTF.

This clonotype was recorded at least ten times. This chain connects TRBV24-1 to TRBJ2-4, with D maybe TRBD2 (6 bases). The germline V gene has CDR1 KGHDR and CDR2 SFDVKD. This CDR3 has 15 amino acids. The V end lost 3 bases, the J end lost 6 bases, and 14 bases lay between the germline ends. CDR3 sequence: CATSDSTSSRNIQYF. The CDR3 DNA reads as TGTGCCACCAGTGATAGTACTAGCTCCAGAAACATTCAGTACTTC.

CDR3 sequence (DNA): TGTGCCAGCAGCTTATTGGGCAGGAACACTGAAGCTTTCTTT. It encodes CASSLLGRNTEAFF. This chain links TRBV7-8 with TRBJ1-1; no clear D. The CDR3 has 14 amino acids. Trimming removed 2 bases from V and 1 base from J, with 8 bases in between. Germline CDR1 reads SGHVS; CDR2 reads FQNEAQ. Variable domain in full (rest from reference TRBV7-8 and TRBJ1-1): GAGVSQSPRYKVAKRGQDVALRCDPISGHVSLFWYQQALGQGPEFLTYFQNEAQLDKSGLPSDRFFAERPEGSVSTLKIQRTQQEDSAVYLCASSLLGRNTEAFFGQGTRLTVV.

This clonotype was counted between two and nine times. The rearrangement links TRBV9 to TRBJ2-1, with 7 positions matching TRBD2. Germline values: CDR1 SGDLS, CDR2 YYNGEE. Trimming took 1 base from V and 0 from J; bases not matched to a gene: 1. The CDR3 runs 15 residues. The chain's CDR3 is CASSVLAASYNEQFF. CDR3 bases: TGTGCCAGCAGCGTACTAGCGGCCTCCTACAATGAGCAGTTCTTC.

This clonotype was seen many times. The genes are TRBV12-3 or TRBV12-4 and TRBJ2-5; TRBD2 aligns across 9 bases. Trimming cost V 3 bases and J 5 bases; bases outside gene matches: 4. The CDR3 sequence is 14 residues long. DNA for the CDR3: TGTGCCAGCAGTTTCAGTAGCGGGAGTGAGACCCAGTACTTC. It is translated as CASSFSSGSETQYF.

V gene TRBV19 combines with J gene TRBJ2-7; tentative D call: TRBD2 (7 bases). Germline CDR1 LNHDA, CDR2 SQIVND (reference sequence). CDR3 length equals 14 residues. The germline V and J ends were trimmed by 4 bases and 4 bases, with 14 bases remaining between them. CDR3 region: CASSTRGGGYEQYF. The CDR3 DNA is TGTGCCAGTAGTACTCGGGGAGGGGGATACGAGCAGTACTTC.

This clonotype was observed at least ten times. The chain is built from TRBV7-9 and TRBJ2-7; D tentatively reads TRBD1 or TRBD2 (5 bases each). CDR3 size: 14 residues. Trimming cost V 9 bases and J 4 bases, with 19 bases left between them. From germline, CDR1 is SEHNR and CDR2 FQNEAQ (reference sequence). The CDR3 DNA reads as TGTGCCAGTTCCCTCGAGGGGACCCTATACGAGCAGTACTTC. Translated, it gives CASSLEGTLYEQYF.

In this sample, this clonotype turned up many times. This rearrangement joins TRBV7-2 to TRBJ2-7; TRBD2 is a possible D gene (5 bases). Per germline, CDR1 SGHTA and CDR2 FQGNSA. V lost 2 bases and J lost 3, with 17 bases in between. This CDR3 has 16 amino acids. CDR3: CASSLMRVSLGYEQYF. The CDR3 nucleotides read TGTGCCAGCAGCTTAATGCGGGTGTCTTTAGGCTACGAGCAGTACTTC. The entire variable domain, with the rest obtained from reference TRBV7-2 and TRBJ2-7, is as follows: GAGVSQSPSNKVTEKGKDVELRCDPISGHTALYWYRQSLGQGLEFLIYFQGNSAPDKSGLPSDRFSAERTGGSVSTLTIQRTQQEDSAVYLCASSLMRVSLGYEQYFGPGTRLTVT.

V usage is TRBV5-1 and J usage is TRBJ2-2; 7 nucleotides match TRBD1. The CDR3 extends over 15 amino acids. V shed 1 base and J 7 bases; nucleotides not matched to a gene: 7. Germline CDR1 reads SGHRS; CDR2 reads YFSETQ. The CDR3 nucleotides read TGCGCCAGCAGCTTGCGCCAGGGGGAAAGCGGGGAGCTGTTTTTT. This codes for CASSLRQGESGELFF.

This clonotype has a count of ten or more. This rearrangement joins TRBV29-1 to TRBJ2-7; 10 bases map to TRBD2. J gave up 3 bases and V 1 base, and 3 bases lay outside the gene matches. The CDR3 sequence is 14 residues long. Germline V gene data show CDR1 as SQVTM and CDR2 as ANQGSEA. CDR3 coding DNA: TGCAGCGTTGAAGCGGCTAGCGGGGGCTACGAGCAGTACTTC. This gives the protein CSVEAASGGYEQYF.

The V call is TRBV6-1, the J call TRBJ2-3; weak D call: TRBD1 (5 bases). CDR1 and CDR2 (germline): MNHNS, SASEGT. The ends were cut back, 6 bases at V and 4 bases at J, with 11 bases in the middle. This CDR3 region has 13 residues. The CDR3 loop is CASRGQSADTQYF. The CDR3 nucleotides read TGTGCCAGCAGGGGGCAGTCGGCAGATACGCAGTATTTT.

As regards this clonotype: A much larger clone differs by one base, so this may be a read error. The missing conserved phenylalanine or tryptophan at the end of this CDR3 makes a read error likely. The chain couples TRBV6-1 to TRBJ2-7, with TRBD2 matching 7 bases. The CDR3 totals 11 residues. Looked up from germline, CDR1 is MNHNS and CDR2 is SASEGT. V was clipped by 8 bases and J by 4 bases; unmatched bases: 2. Written as DNA, the CDR3 is TGTGCCAGCGGCGGGAGTTACGAGCAGTACCTC. Protein: CASGGSYEQYL.

This clonotype has a count of ten or more. The rearrangement joins TRBV28 to TRBJ2-1; 7 bases are shared with TRBD2. This CDR3 is built from 14 residues. Germline V lookup: CDR1 MDHEN, CDR2 SYDVKM. J lost 2 bases, V lost 5 bases, and 3 bases had no gene match. The CDR3 loop reads CASSSGIPYNEQFF. The CDR3 nucleotides read TGTGCCAGCAGTAGCGGGATTCCCTACAATGAGCAGTTCTTC.

This clonotype was counted a few times. The chain uses TRBV30 and TRBJ1-4; TRBD1 might be the D (6 bases). Germline V CDR1 and CDR2: GTSNPN, SVGIG (reference sequence). The CDR3 consists of 15 residues. V lost 2 bases and J lost 4, with 14 bases in between. This CDR3 is CAWSLQGSGNEKLFF. The DNA of the CDR3 is TGTGCCTGGAGTCTACAGGGATCGGGTAATGAAAAACTGTTTTTT.

The table lists this clonotype with many counts. The chain couples TRBV7-9 to TRBJ1-1; 9 bases are a match to TRBD1. The CDR3 runs to 16 residues. V lost 5 bases and J lost 8; bases outside the gene matches: 15. Looked up from germline, CDR1 is SEHNR and CDR2 is FQNEAQ (reference sequence). The CDR3 is CASSARTGERGTEAFF. The CDR3 DNA sequence: TGTGCCAGCAGCGCGCGGACAGGGGAAAGGGGGACCGAAGCTTTCTTT.

The CDR3 here is CSVGGGGGSDTQYF. CDR3 DNA sequence: TGCAGCGTTGGGGGGGGAGGCGGATCAGATACGCAGTATTTT. The chain is built from TRBV29-1 and TRBJ2-3; 7 bases agree with TRBD2. This CDR3 comprises 14 residues. V was clipped by 4 bases and J by 4 bases; unmatched bases: 8. Germline CDR1 reads SQVTM; CDR2 reads ANQGSEA.

Ten or more counts support this clonotype. The chain couples TRBV7-2 to TRBJ1-2, with D perhaps matching TRBD1 (6 bases). V was trimmed by 4 bases and J by 4 bases, leaving 13 bases between them. The CDR3 contains 14 residues. The germline gives CDR1 SGHTA, CDR2 FQGNSA. In nucleotides, the CDR3 is TGTGCCAGCAGCTCCTACAGGGTTTCCTATGGCTACACCTTC. Protein product: CASSSYRVSYGYTF.

To note about this clonotype: A much larger clone lies a single base off, so this may be a read error. This chain uses TRBV20-1 with TRBJ2-3; 11 nucleotides match TRBD2. The germline V gene has CDR1 DFQATT and CDR2 SNEGSKA (reference sequence). The CDR3 length is 16 residues. V gave up 3 bases and J gave up 0 bases; unmatched junction bases: 5. CDR3: CSARPGTSGSTDTQYF. For the CDR3, the DNA is TGCAGTGCTAGGCCCGGGACTAGCGGAAGCACAGATACGCAGTATTTT.

This clonotype has at least ten counts. The chain uses TRBV12-3 or TRBV12-4 and TRBJ2-2; perhaps TRBD2 as D (6 bases). The length of the CDR3 is 14 residues. Deletions cut 6 bases from V and 4 bases from J, with 12 bases between. CDR3 DNA sequence: TGTGCCAGCAGAACCCGGGACTTCACCGGGGAGCTGTTTTTT. Its translation: CASRTRDFTGELFF.

In this sample, this clonotype turned up many times. This rearrangement joins TRBV7-9 to TRBJ2-3; possibly TRBD1 for D (6 bases). The CDR3 loop spans 16 amino acids. Germline-derived CDR1 and CDR2 are SEHNR and FQNEAQ (reference sequence). Trimming pared 6 bases from V and 2 bases from J, leaving 18 bases between. In DNA, the CDR3 is TGTGCCAGCAGAGGGGATCTACAGGGTCCCACAGATACGCAGTATTTT. As protein: CASRGDLQGPTDTQYF.

This clonotype was counted only a few times. This CDR3 is CASSLPPLAYGYTF. In nucleotides, the CDR3 is TGTGCCAGCAGTTTACCCCCGCTCGCCTATGGCTACACCTTC. The chain carries TRBV27 and TRBJ1-2, with unresolved D. V was shortened by 2 bases and J by 4 bases, with 11 bases between the two germline ends. The CDR3 sequence is 14 residues long. Germline values: CDR1 MNHEY, CDR2 SMNVEV (reference sequence).

In this sample, this clonotype turned up many times. V and J are TRBV20-1 and TRBJ1-5, with D unclear. With 2 bases removed from V and 4 bases from J, the gap between germline ends came to 12 bases. This CDR3 region has 14 residues. The germline V gene encodes CDR1 DFQATT and CDR2 SNEGSKA (reference sequence). The CDR3 DNA reads as TGCAGTGCTAGACCCGGACTGACTAATCAGCCCCAGCATTTT. Encoded protein: CSARPGLTNQPQHF.

In this sample, this clonotype turned up many times. The chain is built from TRBV20-1 and TRBJ2-1; the D is unclear. Trimming pared 4 bases from V and 4 bases from J, leaving 8 bases between. The CDR3 extends over 12 amino acids. CDR1 and CDR2 from the germline V gene are DFQATT and SNEGSKA (reference sequence). The CDR3 region has the DNA TGCAGTGCTACGCCTAGTTACAATGAGCAGTTCTTC. This sequence encodes CSATPSYNEQFF.

V and J are TRBV5-1 and TRBJ1-2; 9 nucleotides match TRBD1. Trimming removed 1 base from V and 9 bases from J; junction bases left unmatched: 7. Germline V CDR1 and CDR2: SGHRS, YFSETQ. The CDR3 covers 14 residues. The CDR3 DNA is TGCGCCAGCAGCTTGTTGGGACAGGGTGGAAGCTACACCTTC. Translation: CASSLLGQGGSYTF.